This TCR beta chain was observed in a study of control samples from healthy donors and cancer patients. Clones were sequenced by immunoSEQ multiplex PCR, and TCRdb holds only the in-frame ones, with some missing. Here the sample spans some 130,000 clones, around 93% being singletons. Trimming removed 0 bases from V and 5 bases from J, with 12 bases in between. Germline CDR1 and CDR2: SGHRS and YFSETQ. This CDR3 is 15 amino acids long. The sequenced sample consisted of blood. The chain uses TRBV5-1 and TRBJ1-5, with D unresolved. The source is a woman aged 45-60 years in good health. The DNA for the CDR3 is TGCGCCAGCAGCTTGGCCGGCATTCGCGATCAGCCCCAGCATTTT. It codes for CASSLAGIRDQPQHF.